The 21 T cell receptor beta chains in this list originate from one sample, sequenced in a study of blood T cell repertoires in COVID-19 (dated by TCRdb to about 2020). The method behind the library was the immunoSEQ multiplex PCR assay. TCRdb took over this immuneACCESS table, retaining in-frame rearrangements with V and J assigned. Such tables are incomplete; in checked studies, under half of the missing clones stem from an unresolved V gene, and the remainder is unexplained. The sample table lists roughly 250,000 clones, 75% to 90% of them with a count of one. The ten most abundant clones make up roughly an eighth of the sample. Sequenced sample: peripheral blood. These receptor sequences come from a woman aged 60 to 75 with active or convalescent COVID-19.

CDR3 in DNA: TGTGCCAGTAGTACTGGACAGGGCTCCATTGGCAATCAGCCCCAGCATTTT. Its protein product is CASSTGQGSIGNQPQHF. V and J are TRBV19 and TRBJ1-5, with 8 bases fitting TRBD1. From germline, CDR1 is LNHDA and CDR2 SQIVND (reference sequence). The CDR3 extends over 17 amino acids. The V segment lost 4 bases and the J segment 2 bases; nucleotides outside the gene matches: 10. The whole variable domain, remainder taken from reference TRBV19 and TRBJ1-5, is DGGITQSPKYLFRKEGQNVTLSCEQNLNHDAMYWYRQDPGQGLRLIYYSQIVNDFQKGDIAEGYSVSREKKESFPLTVTSAQKNPTAFYLCASSTGQGSIGNQPQHFGDGTRLSIL.

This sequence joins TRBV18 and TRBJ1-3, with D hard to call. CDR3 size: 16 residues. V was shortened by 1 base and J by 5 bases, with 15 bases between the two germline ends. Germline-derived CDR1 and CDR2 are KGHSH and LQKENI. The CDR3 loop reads CASSPQRARSRNTIYF. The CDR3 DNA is TGTGCCAGCTCACCACAGAGGGCTCGATCTAGAAACACCATATATTTT.

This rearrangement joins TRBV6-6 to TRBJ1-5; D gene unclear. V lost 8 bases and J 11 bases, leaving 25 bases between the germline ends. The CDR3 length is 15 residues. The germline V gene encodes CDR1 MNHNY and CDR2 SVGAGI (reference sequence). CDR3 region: CASYPGVGRMEAQHF. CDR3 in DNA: TGTGCCAGCTACCCCGGGGTTGGGCGGATGGAGGCCCAGCATTTT.

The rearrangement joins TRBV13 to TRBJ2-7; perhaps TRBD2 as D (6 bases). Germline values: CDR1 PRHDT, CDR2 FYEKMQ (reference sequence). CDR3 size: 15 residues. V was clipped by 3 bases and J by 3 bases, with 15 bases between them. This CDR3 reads CASSFGGEAYYEQYF. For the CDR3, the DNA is TGTGCCAGCAGCTTCGGTGGGGAGGCATACTACGAGCAGTACTTC.

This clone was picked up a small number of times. In DNA form, the CDR3 reads TGTGCCAGCAGCCACAGGGGCACTGCTAGCAATCAGCCCCAGCATTTT. Its translation is CASSHRGTASNQPQHF. The chain links TRBV27 to TRBJ1-5, with 7 bases identical to TRBD1. The V and J ends lost 6 bases and 0 bases, in that order; junction bases with no gene match: 8. CDR3 size: 16 residues. Per germline, CDR1 MNHEY and CDR2 SMNVEV (reference sequence).

The CDR3 sequence is CASSLRGKTGAMNTEAFF. CDR3 sequence (DNA): TGTGCCAGCAGCTTAAGGGGCAAAACAGGGGCCATGAACACTGAAGCTTTCTTT. The chain uses TRBV7-9 and TRBJ1-1; TRBD1 matches at 7 bases. V trimming: 2 bases; J trimming: 0 bases; junction bases outside the gene matches: 12. Germline V gene data show CDR1 as SEHNR and CDR2 as FQNEAQ (reference sequence). CDR3 length equals 18 residues.

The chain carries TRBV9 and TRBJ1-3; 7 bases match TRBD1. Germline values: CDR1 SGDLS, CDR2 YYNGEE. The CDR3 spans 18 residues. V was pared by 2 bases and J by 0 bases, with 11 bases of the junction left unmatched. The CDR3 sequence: CASSVSSGTASSGNTIYF. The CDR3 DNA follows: TGTGCCAGCAGCGTGTCCTCCGGGACAGCAAGCTCTGGAAACACCATATATTTT.

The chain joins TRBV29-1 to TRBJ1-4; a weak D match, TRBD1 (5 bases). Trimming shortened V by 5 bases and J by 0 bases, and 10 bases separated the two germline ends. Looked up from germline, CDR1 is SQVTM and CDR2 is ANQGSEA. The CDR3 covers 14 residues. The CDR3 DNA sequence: TGCAGCGTTAGCAGGGATCCAACTAATGAAAAACTGTTTTTT. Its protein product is CSVSRDPTNEKLFF.

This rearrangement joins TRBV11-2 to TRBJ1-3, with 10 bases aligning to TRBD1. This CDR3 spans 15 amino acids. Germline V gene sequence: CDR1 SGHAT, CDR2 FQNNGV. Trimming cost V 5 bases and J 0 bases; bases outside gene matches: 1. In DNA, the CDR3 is TGTGCCAGCAGCCGGGACAGGGGCTCTGGAAACACCATATATTTT. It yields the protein CASSRDRGSGNTIYF. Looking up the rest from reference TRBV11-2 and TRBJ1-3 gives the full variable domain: EAGVAQSPRYKIIEKRQSVAFWCNPISGHATLYWYQQILGQGPKLLIQFQNNGVVDDSQLPKDRFSAERLKGVDSTLKIQPAKLEDSAVYLCASSRDRGSGNTIYFGEGSWLTVV.

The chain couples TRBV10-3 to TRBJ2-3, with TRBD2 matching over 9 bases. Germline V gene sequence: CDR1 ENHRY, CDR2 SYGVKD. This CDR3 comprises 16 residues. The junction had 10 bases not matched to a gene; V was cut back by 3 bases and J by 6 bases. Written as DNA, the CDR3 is TGTGCCATCAGTGAAAATGGCGGGGGGGCAAGGGATACGCAGTATTTT. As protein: CAISENGGGARDTQYF.

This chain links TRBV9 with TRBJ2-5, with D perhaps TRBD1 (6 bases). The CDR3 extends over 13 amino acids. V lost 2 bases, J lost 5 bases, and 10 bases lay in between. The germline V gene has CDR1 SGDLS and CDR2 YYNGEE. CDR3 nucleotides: TGTGCCAGCAGCGTGGGGGCCGGGGAGACCCAGTACTTC. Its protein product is CASSVGAGETQYF.

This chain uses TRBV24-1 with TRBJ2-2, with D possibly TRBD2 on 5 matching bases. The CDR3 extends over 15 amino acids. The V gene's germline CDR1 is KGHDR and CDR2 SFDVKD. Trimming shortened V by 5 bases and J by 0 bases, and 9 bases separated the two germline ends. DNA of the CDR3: TGTGCCACCAGTGGCAACGGGGCGAACACCGGGGAGCTGTTTTTT. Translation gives CATSGNGANTGELFF.

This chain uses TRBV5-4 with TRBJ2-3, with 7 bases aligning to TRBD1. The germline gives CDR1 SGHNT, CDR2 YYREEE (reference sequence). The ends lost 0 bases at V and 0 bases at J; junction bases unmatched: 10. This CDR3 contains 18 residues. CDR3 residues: CASSLGDRRIRSTDTQYF. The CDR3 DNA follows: TGTGCCAGCAGCTTGGGGGACAGAAGAATCCGAAGCACAGATACGCAGTATTTT. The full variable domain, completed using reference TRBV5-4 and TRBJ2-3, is ETGVTQSPTHLIKTRGQQVTLRCSSQSGHNTVSWYQQALGQGPQFIFQYYREEENGRGNFPPRFSGLQFPNYSSELNVNALELDDSALYLCASSLGDRRIRSTDTQYFGPGTRLTVL.

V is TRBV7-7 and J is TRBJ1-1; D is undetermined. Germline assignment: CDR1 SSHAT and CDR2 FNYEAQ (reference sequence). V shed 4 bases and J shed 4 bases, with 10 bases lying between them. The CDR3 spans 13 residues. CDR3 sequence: CASSSDKATEAFF. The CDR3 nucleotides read TGTGCCAGCAGCTCCGACAAGGCCACTGAAGCTTTCTTT.

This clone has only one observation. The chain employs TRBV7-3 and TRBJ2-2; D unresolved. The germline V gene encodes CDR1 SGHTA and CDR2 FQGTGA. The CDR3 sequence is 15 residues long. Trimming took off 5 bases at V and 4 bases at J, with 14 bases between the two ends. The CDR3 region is CASSPDSAVTGELFF. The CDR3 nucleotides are TGTGCCAGCAGCCCCGACTCGGCAGTCACCGGGGAGCTGTTTTTT.

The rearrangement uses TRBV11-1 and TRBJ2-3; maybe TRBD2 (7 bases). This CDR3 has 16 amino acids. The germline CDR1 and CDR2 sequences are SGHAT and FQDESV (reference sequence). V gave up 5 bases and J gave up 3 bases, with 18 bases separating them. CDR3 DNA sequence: TGTGCCAGCAGCCCATGGGGGGGGCCTGGGACAGATACGCAGTATTTT. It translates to CASSPWGGPGTDTQYF. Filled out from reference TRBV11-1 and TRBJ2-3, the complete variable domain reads EAEVAQSPRYKITEKSQAVAFWCDPISGHATLYWYRQILGQGPELLVQFQDESVVDDSQLPKDRFSAERLKGVDSTLKIQPAELGDSAMYLCASSPWGGPGTDTQYFGPGTRLTVL.

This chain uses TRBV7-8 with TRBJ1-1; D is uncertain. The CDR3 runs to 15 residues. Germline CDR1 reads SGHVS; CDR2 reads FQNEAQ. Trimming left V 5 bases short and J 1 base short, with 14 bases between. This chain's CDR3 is CASSRVYGRNTEAFF. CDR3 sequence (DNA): TGTGCCAGCAGCCGAGTCTACGGTAGGAACACTGAAGCTTTCTTT.

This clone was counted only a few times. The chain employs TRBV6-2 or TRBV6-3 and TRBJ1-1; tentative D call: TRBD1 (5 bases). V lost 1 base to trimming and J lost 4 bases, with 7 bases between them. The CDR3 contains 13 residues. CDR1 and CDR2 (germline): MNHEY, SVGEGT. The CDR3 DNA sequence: TGTGCCAGCAGTTACTTCAGGGTCACTGAAGCTTTCTTT. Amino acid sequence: CASSYFRVTEAFF.

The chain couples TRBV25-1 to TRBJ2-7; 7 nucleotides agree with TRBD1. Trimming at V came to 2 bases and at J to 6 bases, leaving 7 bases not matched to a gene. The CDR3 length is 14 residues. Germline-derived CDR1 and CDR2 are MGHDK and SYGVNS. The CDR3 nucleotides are TGTGCCAGCAGTGAAAAGGTCGCAGGGGGCGAGCAGTACTTC. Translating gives CASSEKVAGGEQYF.

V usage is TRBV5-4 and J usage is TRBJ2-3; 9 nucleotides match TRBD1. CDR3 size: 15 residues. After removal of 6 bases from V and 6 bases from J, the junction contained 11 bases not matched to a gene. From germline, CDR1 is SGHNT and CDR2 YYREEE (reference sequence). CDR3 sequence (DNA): TGTGCCAGCAACAAACAGGGGGCGCGGGTGGATACGCAGTATTTT. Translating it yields CASNKQGARVDTQYF.

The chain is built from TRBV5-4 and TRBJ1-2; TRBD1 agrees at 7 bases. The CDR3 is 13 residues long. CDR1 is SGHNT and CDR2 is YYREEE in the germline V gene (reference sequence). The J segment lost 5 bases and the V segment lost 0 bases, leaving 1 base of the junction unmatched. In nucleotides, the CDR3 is TGTGCCAGCAGCTTGGACAGGGGTTATGGCTACACCTTC. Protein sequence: CASSLDRGYGYTF.